The source of this T cell receptor beta chain is a study of metastatic and nonmetastatic thyroid tumors. TCRdb re-called clones from the PCR reads using MiXCR. The repertoire holds approximately 40,000 clones, with more than 20% as singletons. No patient received treatment before thyroid surgery. The CDR3 length is 15 residues. CDR1 is SGHRS and CDR2 is YFSETQ in the germline V gene. V gave up 1 base and J gave up 0 bases; unmatched junction bases: 3. Sequenced sample: blood. This receptor was obtained from a female donor with papillary thyroid cancer or a benign thyroid nodule (not recorded which). Some clones in this sample may be carry-over from other donors' samples. The rearrangement joins TRBV5-1 to TRBJ1-1; the match to TRBD1 covers 7 bases. CDR3: CASSLWTGLNTEAFF. The CDR3 bases are TGCGCCAGCAGCTTGTGGACAGGATTGAACACTGAAGCTTTCTTT.